This entry concerns a single TCR beta chain. CDR3 length: 13 residues. Germline CDR1 is SEHNR and CDR2 is FQNEAQ (reference sequence). V was shortened by 3 bases and J by 8 bases, with 11 bases between the two germline ends. Specimens obtained from alopecia areata patients comprised lesional scalp punch biopsies and peripheral blood. Extraction of RNA preceded its reverse transcription into cDNA, which served as the sequencing template. Sequencing used immunoSEQ multiplex PCR; TCRdb keeps in-frame clones, though not all of them. The table lists 150,000 or so clones, under 60% of them singletons. These data belong to a study of CD8+ T cells in alopecia areata. On the study more broadly: Twice a day, 5 to 10 mg of oral tofacitinib was administered to treated patients.

The chain links TRBV7-9 to TRBJ2-1; D is tentatively TRBD1 or TRBD2 (6 bases each). The clonotype was recovered from a human donor with alopecia areata. The sequencing here drew on CD8+ T cells sorted from blood, taken at week 0. The CDR3 is CASSFPGEDEQFF. The CDR3 bases are TGTGCCAGCAGCTTCCCAGGGGAGGATGAGCAGTTCTTC.